The 8 T cell receptor beta chains in this list originate from one sample, sequenced in a study of blood T cell repertoires in COVID-19. The assay was immunoSEQ multiplex PCR, and TCRdb's table has in-frame clones only and misses some. The data show 180,000 or so clones, approximately 83% seen once. Sequenced input: peripheral blood. Every receptor here comes from a man in his 60s with acute or convalescent COVID-19.

The chain employs TRBV4-1 and TRBJ1-1; 7 nucleotides align to TRBD1. CDR3 length: 17 amino acids. V was pared by 4 bases and J by 0 bases, with 11 bases of the junction left unmatched. From germline, CDR1 is MGHRA and CDR2 YSYEKL. CDR3 DNA: TGCGCCAGCAGCCGACAGGGTAGGGGGTTCATGAACACTGAAGCTTTCTTT. As protein: CASSRQGRGFMNTEAFF.

This sequence joins TRBV11-2 and TRBJ1-1; D is possibly TRBD1 (5 bases). This CDR3 spans 14 amino acids. V was shortened by 5 bases and J by 5 bases, with 15 bases between the two germline ends. Germline loops: CDR1 SGHAT, CDR2 FQNNGV. CDR3 DNA: TGTGCCAGCAGCCCAACACGGAGGGGAACTGAAGCTTTCTTT. Translating gives CASSPTRRGTEAFF.

A few counts support this clone. The rearrangement uses TRBV7-8 and TRBJ2-7; possible D gene TRBD2, 6 bases. With 5 bases removed from V and 1 base from J, the gap between germline ends came to 12 bases. This CDR3 contains 14 residues. Germline V gene sequence: CDR1 SGHVS, CDR2 FQNEAQ. Here the CDR3 reads CASSRGTASYEQYF. The CDR3 coding sequence is TGTGCCAGCAGCCGAGGGACTGCGTCCTACGAGCAGTACTTC.

For the CDR3, the DNA is TGTGCCAGCAAGGGACAGCCCAATCAGCCCCAGCATTTT. Translated, it gives CASKGQPNQPQHF. V gene TRBV2 combines with J gene TRBJ1-5, with 7 positions matching TRBD1. V shed 7 bases, J shed 3 bases, and the junction held 3 bases outside the gene matches. Looked up from germline, CDR1 is SNHLY and CDR2 is FYNNEI. The CDR3 has 13 amino acids.

The chain carries TRBV5-1 and TRBJ2-4; TRBD1 might be the D (5 bases). Germline CDR1 SGHRS, CDR2 YFSETQ. The germline V and J ends were trimmed by 7 bases and 3 bases, with 17 bases remaining between them. The CDR3 consists of 15 residues. The chain's CDR3 is CASRPGHSDKNIQYF. Written as DNA, the CDR3 is TGCGCCAGCCGCCCCGGACATAGTGACAAAAACATTCAGTACTTC.

J is TRBJ1-1 and V is TRBV12-2; the table assigns TRBD1, which was not confirmed against the DNA. TRBV12-2 is designated a pseudogene. The CDR3 contains 17 residues. In DNA, the CDR3 is TGTGCAAGTCGCTTAGCGTATGAGACAGGAGCGAACACTGAAGCTTTCTTT. Translating it yields CASRLAYETGANTEAFF.

The chain uses TRBV24-1 and TRBJ1-5; 11 nucleotides agree with TRBD1. CDR1 and CDR2 (germline): KGHDR, SFDVKD. The CDR3 extends over 17 amino acids. V lost 4 bases and J lost 6; bases outside the gene matches: 10. The CDR3 DNA is TGTGCCACCAGTGACTCGGGACAGGGGGATTGGGGTCAGCCCCAGCATTTT. Translation gives CATSDSGQGDWGQPQHF.

The chain uses TRBV5-1 and TRBJ2-7, with 10 positions matching TRBD1. The CDR3 length is 13 residues. Germline lookup yields CDR1 SGHRS and CDR2 YFSETQ. The J segment lost 4 bases and the V segment lost 3 bases, leaving 1 base of the junction unmatched. CDR3 residues: CASSSGQGYEQYF. The DNA of the CDR3 is TGCGCCAGCAGCTCGGGACAGGGGTACGAGCAGTACTTC.